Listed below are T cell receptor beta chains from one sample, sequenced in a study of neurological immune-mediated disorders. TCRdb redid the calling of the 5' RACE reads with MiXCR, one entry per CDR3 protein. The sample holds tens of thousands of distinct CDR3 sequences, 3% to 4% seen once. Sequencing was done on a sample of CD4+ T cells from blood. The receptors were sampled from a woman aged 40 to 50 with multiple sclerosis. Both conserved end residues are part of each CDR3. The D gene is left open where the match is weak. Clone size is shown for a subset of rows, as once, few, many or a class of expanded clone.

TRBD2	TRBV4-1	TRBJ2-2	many	CASSQEGTSGGGGELFF	TGCGCCAGCAGCCAAGAAGGGACTAGCGGGGGTGGCGGGGAGCTGTTTTTT
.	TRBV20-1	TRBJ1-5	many	CSARDGPNQPQHF	TGCAGTGCTAGAGATGGACCAAATCAGCCCCAGCATTTT
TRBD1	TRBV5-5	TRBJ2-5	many	CASSSGTGRQETQYF	TGTGCCAGCAGCTCCGGGACAGGTCGACAAGAGACCCAGTACTTC
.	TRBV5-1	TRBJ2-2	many	CASSLGGWQDTGELFF	TGCGCCAGCAGCTTAGGAGGTTGGCAAGACACCGGGGAGCTGTTTTTT
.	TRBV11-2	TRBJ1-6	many	CASSLRDRSPLHF	TGTGCCAGCAGCTTGAGGGACCGCTCACCCCTCCACTTT
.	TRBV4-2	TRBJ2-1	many	CASSQAGSSYNEQFF	TGTGCCAGCAGCCAAGCGGGGAGCTCCTACAATGAGCAGTTCTTC
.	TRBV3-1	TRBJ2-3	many	CASSRTVTDTQYF	TGTGCCAGCAGCCGGACAGTCACAGATACGCAGTATTTT
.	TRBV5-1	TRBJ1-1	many	CASTLFEQNTEAFF	TGCGCCAGCACCCTTTTCGAGCAGAACACTGAAGCTTTCTTT
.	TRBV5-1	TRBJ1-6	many	CASSLGQTNSPLHF	TGCGCCAGCAGCTTAGGACAGACTAATTCACCCCTCCACTTT
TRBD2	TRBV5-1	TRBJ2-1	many	CASSLRLAGTYNNEQFF	TGCGCCAGCAGCTTGAGGCTAGCGGGTACTTATAACAATGAGCAGTTCTTC
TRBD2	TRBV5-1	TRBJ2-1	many	CASSSSGAPYNEQFF	TGCGCCAGCAGCTCCAGCGGGGCCCCCTACAATGAGCAGTTCTTC
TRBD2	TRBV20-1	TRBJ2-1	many	CSAPTSGGAYNEQFF	TGCAGTGCTCCGACTAGCGGGGGGGCTTACAATGAGCAGTTCTTC
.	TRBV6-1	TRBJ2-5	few	CASSEPGDRETQYF	TGTGCCAGCAGTGAACCGGGTGACAGAGAGACCCAGTACTTC
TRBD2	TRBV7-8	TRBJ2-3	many	CASSPTSGATGYF	TGTGCCAGCAGTCCGACTAGCGGGGCGACGGGGTATTTT
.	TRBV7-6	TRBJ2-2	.	CASSEHPGPDRELFF	TGTGCCAGCAGCGAACACCCCGGACCCGACCGGGAGCTGTTTTTT
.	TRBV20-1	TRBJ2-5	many	CSAREGGVGETQYF	TGCAGTGCTAGAGAAGGCGGAGTAGGAGAGACCCAGTACTTC
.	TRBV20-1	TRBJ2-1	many	CSARDRGRGYNEQFF	TGCAGTGCTAGAGATCGGGGCAGGGGCTACAATGAGCAGTTCTTC
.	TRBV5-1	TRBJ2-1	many	CASSQTVSYNEQFF	TGCGCCAGCAGCCAGACAGTCTCCTACAATGAGCAGTTCTTC
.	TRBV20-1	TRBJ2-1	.	CSARRFDSYNEQFF	TGCAGTGCTAGGCGTTTTGACTCCTACAATGAGCAGTTCTTC
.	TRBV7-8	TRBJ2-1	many	CASSLDSRNEQFF	TGTGCCAGCAGCTTAGACAGCCGCAATGAGCAGTTCTTC
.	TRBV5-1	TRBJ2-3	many	CASSLVGPDTQYF	TGCGCCAGCAGCTTGGTAGGCCCAGATACGCAGTATTTT
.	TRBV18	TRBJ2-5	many	CASSSNSQETQYF	TGTGCCAGCTCCTCGAACTCTCAAGAGACCCAGTACTTC
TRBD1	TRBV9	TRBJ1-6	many	CASSARQGTYNSPLHF	TGTGCCAGCAGCGCAAGACAGGGCACCTATAATTCACCCCTCCACTTT
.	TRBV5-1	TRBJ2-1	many	CASSLGTEGLLFF	TGCGCCAGCAGCCTAGGGACAGAGGGACTACTGTTCTTC
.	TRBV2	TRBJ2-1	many	CASAALQGSYNEQFF	TGTGCCAGCGCGGCCTTGCAGGGTTCCTACAATGAGCAGTTCTTC
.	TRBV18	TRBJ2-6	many	CASSPSTPGTPSGANVLTF	TGTGCCAGCTCACCTTCCACCCCCGGGACACCGTCTGGGGCCAACGTCCTGACTTTC
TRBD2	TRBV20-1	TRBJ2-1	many	CSARARDYLREQFF	TGCAGTGCTAGGGCCAGGGACTACCTTCGGGAGCAGTTCTTC
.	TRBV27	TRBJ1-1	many	CASSDPPGTEAFF	TGTGCCAGCAGTGACCCCCCGGGCACTGAAGCTTTCTTT
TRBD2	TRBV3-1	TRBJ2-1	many	CASSSGGAFNEQFF	TGTGCCAGCAGCTCCGGGGGGGCTTTCAATGAGCAGTTCTTC
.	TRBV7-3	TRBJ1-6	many	CASSSTGSSGALHF	TGTGCCAGCAGCTCCACGGGGTCCTCGGGGGCCCTCCACTTT
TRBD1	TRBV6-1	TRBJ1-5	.	CASSPKGQGYAGGVGNQPQHF	TGTGCCAGCAGCCCCAAGGGACAGGGGTACGCTGGAGGTGTTGGCAATCAGCCCCAGCATTTT
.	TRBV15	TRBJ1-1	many	CATSRDRRHDTEAFF	TGTGCCACCAGCAGAGATCGCCGTCACGACACTGAAGCTTTCTTT
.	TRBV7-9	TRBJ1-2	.	CASSPQGADYGYTF	TGTGCCAGCAGCCCCCAGGGAGCGGACTATGGCTACACCTTC
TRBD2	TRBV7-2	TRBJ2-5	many	CASSLGIAGSETQYF	TGTGCCAGCAGCTTAGGAATAGCGGGGTCGGAGACCCAGTACTTC
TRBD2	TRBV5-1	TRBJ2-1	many	CASSGGGRVSYNEQFF	TGCGCCAGCAGCGGCGGGGGGCGGGTGAGTTACAATGAGCAGTTCTTC
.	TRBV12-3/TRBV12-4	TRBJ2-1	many	CASSLAHGDNEQFF	TGTGCCAGCAGTTTAGCGCACGGGGATAATGAGCAGTTCTTC
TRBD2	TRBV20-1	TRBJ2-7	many	CSARTSGGAYEQYF	TGCAGTGCTAGGACTAGCGGGGGGGCTTACGAGCAGTACTTC
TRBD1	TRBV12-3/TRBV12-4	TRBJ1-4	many	CASSFFRGKGEKLFF	TGTGCCAGCAGTTTTTTCAGGGGGAAGGGTGAAAAACTGTTTTTT
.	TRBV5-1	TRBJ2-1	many	CASSFRGVAYNEQFF	TGCGCCAGCAGCTTTAGGGGGGTGGCCTACAATGAGCAGTTCTTC
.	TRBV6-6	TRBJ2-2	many	CASSSYTGELFF	TGTGCCAGCAGTTCTTACACCGGGGAGCTGTTTTTT
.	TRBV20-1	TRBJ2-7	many	CSARGVYEQYF	TGCAGTGCTAGGGGTGTCTACGAGCAGTACTTC
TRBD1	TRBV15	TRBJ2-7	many	CATSRPGQEFGYEQYF	TGTGCCACCAGCAGACCGGGACAGGAGTTTGGCTACGAGCAGTACTTC
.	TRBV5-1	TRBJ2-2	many	CASSRREGDTGELFF	TGCGCCAGCAGCCGGAGGGAGGGGGACACCGGGGAGCTGTTTTTT
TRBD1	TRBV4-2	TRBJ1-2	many	CASSRGGRDYGYTF	TGTGCCAGCAGCCGAGGGGGCAGGGACTATGGCTACACCTTC
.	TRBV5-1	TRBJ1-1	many	CASYHRPGRMNTEAFF	TGCGCCAGCTATCATAGACCGGGACGCATGAACACTGAAGCTTTCTTT
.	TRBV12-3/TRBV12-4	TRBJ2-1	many	CASKRARTQQFF	TGTGCCAGCAAAAGGGCCCGAACCCAGCAGTTCTTC
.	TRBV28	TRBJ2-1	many	CASSLEGARTFF	TGTGCCAGCAGTTTGGAGGGGGCTCGAACGTTCTTC
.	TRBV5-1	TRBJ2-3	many	CASSLETDTQYF	TGCGCCAGCAGCTTGGAAACAGATACGCAGTATTTT
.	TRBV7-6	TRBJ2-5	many	CASSLARGETQYF	TGTGCCAGCAGCTTAGCGCGAGGGGAGACCCAGTACTTC
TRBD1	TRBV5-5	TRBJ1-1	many	CASSPSTGTDTEAFF	TGTGCCAGCAGCCCTTCTACCGGGACAGACACTGAAGCTTTCTTT